This T cell receptor (beta chain) was recorded in a study of cytomegalovirus exposure and HLA in healthy donors. Overall study: Tens of millions of unique TCRs from HLA-typed donors made up an early data release.

Primers: 60 Vbeta forward and 13 Jbeta reverse. The table came from immunoSEQ multiplex PCR; TCRdb's copy has only in-frame clones and leaves some out. Here the sample spans approximately 100,000 clones, 65% to 80% being singletons. Trimming took off 7 bases at V and 2 bases at J, with 20 bases between the two ends. The CDR3 spans 16 residues. Germline CDR1 is SGDLS and CDR2 is YYNGEE. A single count supports this clone. This clonotype was obtained from a woman aged 45-65 years in good health and CMV-seropositive. Sequenced sample: PBMCs. The chain recombines TRBV9 with TRBJ2-3, with D possibly being TRBD1 (6 bases). The CDR3 is CASAAGQGLDTDTQYF. Here the CDR3 DNA reads TGTGCCAGCGCCGCTGGGCAGGGGTTAGACACAGATACGCAGTATTTT.